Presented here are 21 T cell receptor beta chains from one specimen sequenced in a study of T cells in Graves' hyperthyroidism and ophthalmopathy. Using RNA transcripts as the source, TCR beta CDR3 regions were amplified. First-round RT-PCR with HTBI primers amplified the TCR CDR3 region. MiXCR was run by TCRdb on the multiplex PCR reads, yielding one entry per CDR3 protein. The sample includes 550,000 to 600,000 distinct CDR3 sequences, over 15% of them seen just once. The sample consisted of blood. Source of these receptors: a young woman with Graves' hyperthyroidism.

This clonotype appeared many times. The CDR3 here is CASSRTGWEQYF. Here the CDR3 DNA reads TGCGCCAGCAGCCGAACAGGGTGGGAGCAGTACTTC. The V call is TRBV5-1, the J call TRBJ2-7, with TRBD1 as a possible D gene (6 bases). Trimming removed 4 bases at V and 7 bases at J, with 12 bases between. Germline V gene data show CDR1 as SGHRS and CDR2 as YFSETQ. The length of the CDR3 is 12 residues. Full variable domain (rest looked up from reference TRBV5-1 and TRBJ2-7): KAGVTQTPRYLIKTRGQQVTLSCSPISGHRSVSWYQQTPGQGLQFLFEYFSETQRNKGNFPGRFSGRQFSNSRSEMNVSTLELGDSALYLCASSRTGWEQYFGPGTRLTVT.

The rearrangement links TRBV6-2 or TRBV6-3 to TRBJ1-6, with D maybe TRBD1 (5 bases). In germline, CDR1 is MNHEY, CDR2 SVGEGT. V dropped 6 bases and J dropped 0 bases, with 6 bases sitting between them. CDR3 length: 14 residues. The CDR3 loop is CASRGHSYNSPLHF. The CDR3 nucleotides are TGTGCCAGCAGGGGGCACTCCTATAATTCACCCCTCCACTTT.

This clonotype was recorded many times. CDR3 bases: TGTGCCAGCAGCCCGACTGGGGTGGAGACCCAGTACTTC. Its protein product is CASSPTGVETQYF. The gene calls are TRBV12-3 or TRBV12-4 and TRBJ2-5; D unclear. The V and J ends lost 6 bases and 5 bases respectively, with 13 bases between them. The CDR3 runs to 13 residues.

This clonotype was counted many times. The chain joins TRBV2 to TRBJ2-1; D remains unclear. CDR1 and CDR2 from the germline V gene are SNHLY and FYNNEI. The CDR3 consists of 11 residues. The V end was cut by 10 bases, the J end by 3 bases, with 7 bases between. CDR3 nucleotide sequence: TGTGCCACCCAGATCTACAATGAGCAGTTCTTC. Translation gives CATQIYNEQFF. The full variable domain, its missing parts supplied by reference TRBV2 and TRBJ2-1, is EPEVTQTPSHQVTQMGQEVILRCVPISNHLYFYWYRQILGQKVEFLVSFYNNEISEKSEIFDDQFSVERPDGSNFTLKIRSTKLEDSAMYFCATQIYNEQFFGPGTRLTVL.

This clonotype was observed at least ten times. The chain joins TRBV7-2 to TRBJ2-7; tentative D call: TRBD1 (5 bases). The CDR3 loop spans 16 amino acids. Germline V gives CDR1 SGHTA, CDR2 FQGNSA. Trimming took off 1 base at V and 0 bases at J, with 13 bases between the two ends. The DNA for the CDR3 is TGTGCCAGCAGCTTAGGTACAGGCTCGCTCTCCTACGAGCAGTACTTC. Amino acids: CASSLGTGSLSYEQYF.

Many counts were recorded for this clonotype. CDR3 nucleotides: TGCAGTGCTAGAGATAGTAGGGGGCAGGCCTACGAGCAGTACTTC. It encodes CSARDSRGQAYEQYF. The V call is TRBV20-1, the J call TRBJ2-7; TRBD1 matches 7 bases. Unmatched junction bases numbered 7, after V lost 0 bases and J lost 2 bases. In germline, CDR1 is DFQATT, CDR2 SNEGSKA (reference sequence). This CDR3 is 15 amino acids long.

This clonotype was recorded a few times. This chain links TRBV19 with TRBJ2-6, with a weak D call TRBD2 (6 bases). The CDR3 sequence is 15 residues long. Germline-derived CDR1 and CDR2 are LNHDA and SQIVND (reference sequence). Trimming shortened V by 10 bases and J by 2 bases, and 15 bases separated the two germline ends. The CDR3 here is CAIATGEAGANVLTF. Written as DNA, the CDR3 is TGTGCCATCGCAACCGGGGAGGCTGGGGCCAACGTCCTGACTTTC.

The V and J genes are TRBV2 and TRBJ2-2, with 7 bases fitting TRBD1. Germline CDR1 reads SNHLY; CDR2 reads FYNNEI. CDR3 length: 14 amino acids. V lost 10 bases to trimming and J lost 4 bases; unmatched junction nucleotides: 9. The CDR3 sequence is CATSPDRATGELFF. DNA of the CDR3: TGTGCCACCTCACCCGACAGGGCCACCGGGGAGCTGTTTTTT.

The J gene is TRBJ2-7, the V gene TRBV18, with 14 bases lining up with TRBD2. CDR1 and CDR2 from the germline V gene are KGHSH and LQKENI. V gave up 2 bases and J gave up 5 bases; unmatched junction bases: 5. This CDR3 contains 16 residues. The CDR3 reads CASSPKGLAGAHEQYF. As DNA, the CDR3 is TGTGCCAGCTCACCAAAGGGACTAGCGGGGGCCCACGAGCAGTACTTC.

The CDR3 nucleotides are TGCGCCAGCAGCCACAAACCGGGACAGGGGGCGCCGAGCGGGAGTGGGACCGGGGAGCTGTTTTTT. Amino acids: CASSHKPGQGAPSGSGTGELFF. The chain combines TRBV4-1 with TRBJ2-2; 12 positions match TRBD1. Germline loops: CDR1 MGHRA, CDR2 YSYEKL. J lost 5 bases, V lost 3 bases, and 22 bases had no gene match. The CDR3 consists of 22 residues.

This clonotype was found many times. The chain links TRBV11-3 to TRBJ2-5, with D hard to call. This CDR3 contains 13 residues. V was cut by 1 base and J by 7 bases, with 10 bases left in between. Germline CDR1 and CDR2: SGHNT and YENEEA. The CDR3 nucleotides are TGTGCCAGCAGCTTAGGCCCCCCTAGGACCCAGTACTTC. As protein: CASSLGPPRTQYF.

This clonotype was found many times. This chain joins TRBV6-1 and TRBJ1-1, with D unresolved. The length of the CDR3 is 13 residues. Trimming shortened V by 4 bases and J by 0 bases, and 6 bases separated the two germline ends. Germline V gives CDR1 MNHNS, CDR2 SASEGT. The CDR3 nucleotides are TGTGCCAGCAGTGCGGACGTGAACACTGAAGCTTTCTTT. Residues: CASSADVNTEAFF.

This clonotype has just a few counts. The CDR3 loop is CAISVKGLEQYF. Here the CDR3 DNA reads TGTGCCATCAGTGTTAAGGGTTTGGAGCAGTACTTC. The chain uses TRBV10-3 and TRBJ2-7; no clear D gene. The V gene lost 4 bases and the J gene lost 7 bases, with 11 bases spanning the gap. Germline CDR1 ENHRY, CDR2 SYGVKD. The CDR3 has 12 amino acids.

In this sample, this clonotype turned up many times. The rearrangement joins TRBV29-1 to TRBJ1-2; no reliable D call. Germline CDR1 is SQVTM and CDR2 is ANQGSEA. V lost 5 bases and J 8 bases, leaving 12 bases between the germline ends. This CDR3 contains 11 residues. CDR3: CSVLRLAGYTF. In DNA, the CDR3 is TGCAGCGTTCTGCGGCTGGCAGGCTACACCTTC.

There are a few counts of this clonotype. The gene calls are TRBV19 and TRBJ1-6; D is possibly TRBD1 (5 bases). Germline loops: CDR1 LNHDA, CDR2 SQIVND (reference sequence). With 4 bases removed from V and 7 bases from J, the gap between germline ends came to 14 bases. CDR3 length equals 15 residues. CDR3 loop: CASSTNRIYNSPLHF. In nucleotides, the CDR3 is TGTGCCAGTAGTACAAACAGGATTTACAATTCACCCCTCCACTTT. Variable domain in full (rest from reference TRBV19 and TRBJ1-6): DGGITQSPKYLFRKEGQNVTLSCEQNLNHDAMYWYRQDPGQGLRLIYYSQIVNDFQKGDIAEGYSVSREKKESFPLTVTSAQKNPTAFYLCASSTNRIYNSPLHFGNGTRLTVT.

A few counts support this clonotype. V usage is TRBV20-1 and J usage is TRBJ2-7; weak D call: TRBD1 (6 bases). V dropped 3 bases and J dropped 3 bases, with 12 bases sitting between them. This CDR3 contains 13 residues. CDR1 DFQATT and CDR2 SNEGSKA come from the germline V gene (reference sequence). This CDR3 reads CSASMGQNYEQYF. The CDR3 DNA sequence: TGCAGTGCTAGTATGGGACAAAACTACGAGCAGTACTTC.

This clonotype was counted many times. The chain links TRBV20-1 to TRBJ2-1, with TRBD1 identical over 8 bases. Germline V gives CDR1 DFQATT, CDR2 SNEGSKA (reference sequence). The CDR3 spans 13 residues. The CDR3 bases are TGCAGCACCGGACAGGGCACCTACAATGAGCAGTTCTTC. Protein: CSTGQGTYNEQFF.

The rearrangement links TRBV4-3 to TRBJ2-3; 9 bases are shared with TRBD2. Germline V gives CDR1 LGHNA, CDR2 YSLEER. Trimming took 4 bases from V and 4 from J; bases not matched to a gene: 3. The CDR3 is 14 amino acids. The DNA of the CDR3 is TGCGCCAGCAGCCGCGGGGGGGCCGCAGATACGCAGTATTTT. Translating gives CASSRGGAADTQYF.

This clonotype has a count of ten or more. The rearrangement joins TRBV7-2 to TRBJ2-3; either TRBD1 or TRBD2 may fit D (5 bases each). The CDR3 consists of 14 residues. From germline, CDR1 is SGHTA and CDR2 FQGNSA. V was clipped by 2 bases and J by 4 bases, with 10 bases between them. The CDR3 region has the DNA TGTGCCAGCAGCTTAACCGGGACGGCAGATACGCAGTATTTT. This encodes CASSLTGTADTQYF. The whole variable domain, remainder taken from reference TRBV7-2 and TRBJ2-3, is GAGVSQSPSNKVTEKGKDVELRCDPISGHTALYWYRQSLGQGLEFLIYFQGNSAPDKSGLPSDRFSAERTGGSVSTLTIQRTQQEDSAVYLCASSLTGTADTQYFGPGTRLTVL.

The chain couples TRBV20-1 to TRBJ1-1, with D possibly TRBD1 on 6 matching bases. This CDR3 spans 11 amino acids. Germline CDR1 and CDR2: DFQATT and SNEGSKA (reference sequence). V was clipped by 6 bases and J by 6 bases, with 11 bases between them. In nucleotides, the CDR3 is TGCAGTGCGGAGGGGACATCTGAAGCTTTCTTT. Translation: CSAEGTSEAFF.

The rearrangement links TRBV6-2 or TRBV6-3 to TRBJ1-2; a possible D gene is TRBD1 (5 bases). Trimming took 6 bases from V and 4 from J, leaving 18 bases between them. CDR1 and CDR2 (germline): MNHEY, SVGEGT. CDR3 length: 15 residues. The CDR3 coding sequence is TGTGCCAGCAGCACCCTGACGGGGGTAACCTATGGCTACACCTTC. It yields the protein CASSTLTGVTYGYTF.